Listed here is a single T cell receptor (beta chain). Its antigen remains unidentified. This record belongs to a study of CD8+ T cells in alopecia areata. Findings and caveats of the study: Normal scalp showed lower clonality than lesional scalp, especially alopecia totalis/universalis. Scalp samples also yield sequences from resident alphabeta T cells of normal skin.

The CDR3 is made up of 12 amino acids. CDR1 MNHEY and CDR2 SMNVEV come from the germline V gene (reference sequence). Trimming shortened V by 5 bases and J by 4 bases, and 6 bases separated the two germline ends. Following extraction, RNA underwent reverse transcription to cDNA, which served as the sequencing template. Some clones are missing from TCRdb's copy, which holds only in-frame ones; the method was immunoSEQ multiplex PCR. The table shows roughly 2,600 clones, with 55% to 70% occurring only once. The chain combines TRBV27 with TRBJ1-5; no definite D call. The sequencing input was skin. This clonotype was obtained from a human donor in good health. As DNA, the CDR3 is TGTGCCAGCAGTCAAATGAATCAGCCCCAGCATTTT. This gives the protein CASSQMNQPQHF.